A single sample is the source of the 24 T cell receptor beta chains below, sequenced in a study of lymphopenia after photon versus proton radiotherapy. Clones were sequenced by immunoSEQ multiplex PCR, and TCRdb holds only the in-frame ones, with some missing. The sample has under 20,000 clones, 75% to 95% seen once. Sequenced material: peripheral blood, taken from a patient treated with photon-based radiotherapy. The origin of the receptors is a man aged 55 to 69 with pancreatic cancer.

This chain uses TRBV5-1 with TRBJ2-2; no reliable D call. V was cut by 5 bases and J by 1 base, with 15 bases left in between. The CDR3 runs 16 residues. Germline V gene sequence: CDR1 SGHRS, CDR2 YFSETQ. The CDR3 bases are TGCGCCAGCAGATCCCAAGAAAAAGTGAACACCGGGGAGCTGTTTTTT. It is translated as CASRSQEKVNTGELFF.

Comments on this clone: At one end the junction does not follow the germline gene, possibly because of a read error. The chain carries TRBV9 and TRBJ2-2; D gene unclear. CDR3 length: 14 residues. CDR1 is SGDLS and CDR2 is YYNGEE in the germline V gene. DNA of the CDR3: TGTGCCAGCAGCGTAGCCGTGAACACCGAGGAGCTGTTTTTT. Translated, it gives CASSVAVNTEELFF.

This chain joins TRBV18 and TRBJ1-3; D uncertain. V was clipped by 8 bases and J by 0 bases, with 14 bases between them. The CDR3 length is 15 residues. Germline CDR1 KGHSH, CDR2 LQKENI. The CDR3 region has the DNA TGTGCCAGCGCTACCGCGGGGATCTCTGGAAACACCATATATTTT. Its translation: CASATAGISGNTIYF.

The CDR3 bases are TGTGCCAGTAGTATAAACTCTGACGGTACGGAAGCTTTCTTT. Protein product: CASSINSDGTEAFF. This chain joins TRBV19 and TRBJ1-1, with D unclear. Trimming took off 2 bases at V and 8 bases at J, with 15 bases between the two ends. There are 14 residues in the CDR3. CDR1 is LNHDA, CDR2 SQIVND, per germline (reference sequence). The whole variable domain, remainder taken from reference TRBV19 and TRBJ1-1, is DGGITQSPKYLFRKEGQNVTLSCEQNLNHDAMYWYRQDPGQGLRLIYYSQIVNDFQKGDIAEGYSVSREKKESFPLTVTSAQKNPTAFYLCASSINSDGTEAFFGQGTRLTVV.

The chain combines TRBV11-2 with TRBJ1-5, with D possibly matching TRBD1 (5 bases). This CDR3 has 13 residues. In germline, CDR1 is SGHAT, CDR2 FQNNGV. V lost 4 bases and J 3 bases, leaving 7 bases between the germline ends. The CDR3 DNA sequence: TGTGCCAGCAGCTCGGGGGTCAATCAGCCCCAGCATTTT. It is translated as CASSSGVNQPQHF. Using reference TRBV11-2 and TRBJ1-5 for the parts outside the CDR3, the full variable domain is EAGVAQSPRYKIIEKRQSVAFWCNPISGHATLYWYQQILGQGPKLLIQFQNNGVVDDSQLPKDRFSAERLKGVDSTLKIQPAKLEDSAVYLCASSSGVNQPQHFGDGTRLSIL.

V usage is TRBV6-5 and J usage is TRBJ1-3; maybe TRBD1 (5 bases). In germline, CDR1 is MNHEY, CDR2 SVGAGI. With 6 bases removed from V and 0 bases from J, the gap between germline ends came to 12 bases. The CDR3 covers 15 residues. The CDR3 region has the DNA TGTGCCAGCAGCTTGGGACCGACCTCTGGAAACACCATATATTTT. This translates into CASSLGPTSGNTIYF.

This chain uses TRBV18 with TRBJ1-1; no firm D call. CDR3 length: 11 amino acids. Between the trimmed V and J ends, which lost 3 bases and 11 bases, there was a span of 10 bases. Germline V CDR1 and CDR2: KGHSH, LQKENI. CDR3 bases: TGTGCCAGCTCACCTGGTGGAGGGGCTTTCTTT. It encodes CASSPGGGAFF.

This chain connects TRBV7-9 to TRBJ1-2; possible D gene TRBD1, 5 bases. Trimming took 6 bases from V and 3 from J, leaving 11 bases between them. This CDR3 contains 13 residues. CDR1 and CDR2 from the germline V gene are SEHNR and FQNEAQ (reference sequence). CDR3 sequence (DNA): TGTGCCAGCAGTACCGACAGTGACTATGGCTACACCTTC. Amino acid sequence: CASSTDSDYGYTF. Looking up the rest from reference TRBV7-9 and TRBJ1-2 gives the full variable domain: DTGVSQNPRHKITKRGQNVTFRCDPISEHNRLYWYRQTLGQGPEFLTYFQNEAQLEKSRLLSDRFSAERPKGSFSTLEIQRTEQGDSAMYLCASSTDSDYGYTFGSGTRLTVV.

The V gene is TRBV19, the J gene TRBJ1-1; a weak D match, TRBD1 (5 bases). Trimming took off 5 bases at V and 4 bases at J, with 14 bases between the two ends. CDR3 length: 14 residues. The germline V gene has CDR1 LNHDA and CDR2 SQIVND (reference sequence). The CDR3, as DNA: TGTGCCAGTAGTCTCCGCCACGGGGGCACTGAAGCTTTCTTT. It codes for CASSLRHGGTEAFF.

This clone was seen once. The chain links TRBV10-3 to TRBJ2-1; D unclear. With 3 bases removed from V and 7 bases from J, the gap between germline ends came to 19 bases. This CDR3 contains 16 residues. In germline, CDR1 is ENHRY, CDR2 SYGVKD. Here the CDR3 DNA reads TGTGCCATCAGTGAACCAAACCGGGTCGACACGAATGAGCAGTTCTTC. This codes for CAISEPNRVDTNEQFF.

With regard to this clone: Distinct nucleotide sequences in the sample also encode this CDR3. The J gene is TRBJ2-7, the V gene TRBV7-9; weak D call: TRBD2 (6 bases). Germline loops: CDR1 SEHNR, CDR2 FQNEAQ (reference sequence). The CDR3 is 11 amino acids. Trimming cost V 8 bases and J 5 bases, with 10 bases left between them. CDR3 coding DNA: TGTGCCAGCGGGCGGGGTAACGAGCAGTACTTC. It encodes CASGRGNEQYF.

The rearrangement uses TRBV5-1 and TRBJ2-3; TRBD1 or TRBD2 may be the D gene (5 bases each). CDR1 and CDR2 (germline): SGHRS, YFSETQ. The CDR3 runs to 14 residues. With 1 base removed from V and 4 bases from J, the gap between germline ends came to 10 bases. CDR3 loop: CASSLLGVADTQYF. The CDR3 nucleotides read TGCGCCAGCAGCTTGTTGGGGGTTGCAGATACGCAGTATTTT.

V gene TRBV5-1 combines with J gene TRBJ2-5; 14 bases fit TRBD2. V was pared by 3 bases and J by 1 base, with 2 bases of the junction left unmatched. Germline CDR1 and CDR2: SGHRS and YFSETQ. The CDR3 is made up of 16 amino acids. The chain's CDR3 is CASSSGLAGVQETQYF. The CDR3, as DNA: TGCGCCAGCAGCTCGGGACTAGCGGGGGTCCAAGAGACCCAGTACTTC.

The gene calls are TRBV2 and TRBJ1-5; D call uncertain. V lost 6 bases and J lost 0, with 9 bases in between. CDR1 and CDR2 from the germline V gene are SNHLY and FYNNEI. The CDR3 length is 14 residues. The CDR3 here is CASRDRVSNQPQHF. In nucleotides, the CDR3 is TGTGCCAGCAGAGACCGGGTTAGCAATCAGCCCCAGCATTTT.

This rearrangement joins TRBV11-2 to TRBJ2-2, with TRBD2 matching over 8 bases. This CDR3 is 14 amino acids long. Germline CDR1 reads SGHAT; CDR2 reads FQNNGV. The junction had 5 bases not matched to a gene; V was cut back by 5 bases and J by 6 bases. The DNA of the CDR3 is TGTGCCAGCAGCCCTGCGCGGGGGGCCGGGGAGCTGTTTTTT. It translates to CASSPARGAGELFF.

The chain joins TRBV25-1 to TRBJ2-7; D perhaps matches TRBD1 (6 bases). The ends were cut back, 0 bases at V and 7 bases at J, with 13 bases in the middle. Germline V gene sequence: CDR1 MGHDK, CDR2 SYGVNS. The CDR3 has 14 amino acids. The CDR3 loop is CASSEYQGLNEQYF. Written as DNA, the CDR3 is TGTGCCAGCAGTGAATATCAGGGGTTGAATGAGCAGTACTTC.

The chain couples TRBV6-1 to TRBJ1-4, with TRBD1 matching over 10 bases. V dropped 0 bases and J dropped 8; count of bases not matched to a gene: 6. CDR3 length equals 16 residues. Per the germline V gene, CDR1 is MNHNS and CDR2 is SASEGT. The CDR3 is CASSEAGDRGFEKLFF. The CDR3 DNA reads TGTGCCAGCAGTGAAGCGGGGGACAGGGGCTTCGAAAAACTGTTTTTT.

In DNA, the CDR3 is TGCGCCAGCAGCCAACCAACCGGGACTAGCAAAGAGCAGTACTTC. Its translation: CASSQPTGTSKEQYF. This rearrangement joins TRBV4-1 to TRBJ2-7; 9 bases are shared with TRBD2. CDR3 size: 15 residues. V dropped 2 bases and J dropped 7; count of bases not matched to a gene: 9. Germline CDR1 and CDR2: MGHRA and YSYEKL.

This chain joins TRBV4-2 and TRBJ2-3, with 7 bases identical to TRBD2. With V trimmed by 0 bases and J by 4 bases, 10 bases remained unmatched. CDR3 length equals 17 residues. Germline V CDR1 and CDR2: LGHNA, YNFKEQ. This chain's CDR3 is CASSQDGSSGEADTQYF. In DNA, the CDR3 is TGTGCCAGCAGCCAAGATGGGTCCAGCGGGGAGGCAGATACGCAGTATTTT.

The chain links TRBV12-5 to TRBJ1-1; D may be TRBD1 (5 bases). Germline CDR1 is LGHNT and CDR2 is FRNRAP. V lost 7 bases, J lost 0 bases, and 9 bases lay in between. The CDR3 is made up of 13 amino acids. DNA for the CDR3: TGTGCTAGTGATAGACAGATGAACACTGAAGCTTTCTTT. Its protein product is CASDRQMNTEAFF.

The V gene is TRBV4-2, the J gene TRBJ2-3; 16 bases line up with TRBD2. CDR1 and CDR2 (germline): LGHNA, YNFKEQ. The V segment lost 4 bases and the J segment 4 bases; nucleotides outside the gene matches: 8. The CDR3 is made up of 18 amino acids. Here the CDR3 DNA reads TGTGCCAGCAGCCCACGAGGGACTAGCGGGGGGGGAGCAGATACGCAGTATTTT. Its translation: CASSPRGTSGGGADTQYF.

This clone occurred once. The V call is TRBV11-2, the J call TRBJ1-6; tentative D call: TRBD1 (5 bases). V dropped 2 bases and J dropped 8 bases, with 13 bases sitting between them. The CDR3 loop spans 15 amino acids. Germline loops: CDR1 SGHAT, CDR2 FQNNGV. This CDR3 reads CASSLLVQVDSPLHF. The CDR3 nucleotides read TGTGCCAGCAGCTTACTTGTACAGGTCGATTCACCCCTCCACTTT. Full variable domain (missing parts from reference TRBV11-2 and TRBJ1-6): EAGVAQSPRYKIIEKRQSVAFWCNPISGHATLYWYQQILGQGPKLLIQFQNNGVVDDSQLPKDRFSAERLKGVDSTLKIQPAKLEDSAVYLCASSLLVQVDSPLHFGNGTRLTVT.

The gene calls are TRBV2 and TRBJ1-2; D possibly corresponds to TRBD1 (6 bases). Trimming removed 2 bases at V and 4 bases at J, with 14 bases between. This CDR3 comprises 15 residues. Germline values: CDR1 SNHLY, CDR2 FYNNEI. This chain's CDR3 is CASSERRGEGYGYTF. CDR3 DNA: TGTGCCAGCAGTGAACGCAGGGGAGAAGGCTATGGCTACACCTTC.

For the CDR3, the DNA is TGTGCCAGCAGCTCGACCCGGACACTTTCACCCCTCCACTTT. Translated: CASSSTRTLSPLHF. This chain joins TRBV5-8 and TRBJ1-6; possible D gene TRBD1, 5 bases. This CDR3 comprises 14 residues. Trimming left V 3 bases short and J 9 bases short, with 13 bases between. Germline lookup yields CDR1 SGHTS and CDR2 YDEGEE.